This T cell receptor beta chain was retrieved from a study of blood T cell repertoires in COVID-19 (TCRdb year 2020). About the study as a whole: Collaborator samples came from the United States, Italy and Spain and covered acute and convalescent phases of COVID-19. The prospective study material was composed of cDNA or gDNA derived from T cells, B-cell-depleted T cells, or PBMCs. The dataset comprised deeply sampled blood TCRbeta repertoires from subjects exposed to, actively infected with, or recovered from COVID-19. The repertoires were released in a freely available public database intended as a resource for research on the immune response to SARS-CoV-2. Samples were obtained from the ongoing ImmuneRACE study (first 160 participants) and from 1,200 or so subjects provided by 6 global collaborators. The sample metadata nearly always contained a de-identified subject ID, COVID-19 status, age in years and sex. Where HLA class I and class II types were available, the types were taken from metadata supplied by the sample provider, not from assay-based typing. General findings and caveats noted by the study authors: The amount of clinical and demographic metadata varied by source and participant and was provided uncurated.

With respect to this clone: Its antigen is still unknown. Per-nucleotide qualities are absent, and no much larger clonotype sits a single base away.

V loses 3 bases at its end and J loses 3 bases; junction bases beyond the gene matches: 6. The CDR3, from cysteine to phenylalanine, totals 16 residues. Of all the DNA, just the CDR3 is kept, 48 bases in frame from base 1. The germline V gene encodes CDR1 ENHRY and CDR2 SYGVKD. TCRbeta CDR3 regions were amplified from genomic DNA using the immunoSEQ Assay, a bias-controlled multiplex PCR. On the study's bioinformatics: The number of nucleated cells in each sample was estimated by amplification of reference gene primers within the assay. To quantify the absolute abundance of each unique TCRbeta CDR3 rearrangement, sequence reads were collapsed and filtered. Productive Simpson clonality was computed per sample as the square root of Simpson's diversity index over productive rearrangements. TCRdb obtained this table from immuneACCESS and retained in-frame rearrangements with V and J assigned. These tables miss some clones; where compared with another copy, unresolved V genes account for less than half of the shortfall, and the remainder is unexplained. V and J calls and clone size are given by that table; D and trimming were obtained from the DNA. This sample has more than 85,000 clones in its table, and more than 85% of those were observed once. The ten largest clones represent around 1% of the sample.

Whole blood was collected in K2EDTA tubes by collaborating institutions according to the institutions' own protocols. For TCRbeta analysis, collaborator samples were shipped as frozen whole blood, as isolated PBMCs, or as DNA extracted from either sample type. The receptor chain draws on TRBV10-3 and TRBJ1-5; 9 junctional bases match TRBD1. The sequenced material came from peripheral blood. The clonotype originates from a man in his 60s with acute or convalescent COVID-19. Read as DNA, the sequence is TGTGCCATCAGTGATACTGGACAGGGGCCCAATCAGCCCCAGCATTTT. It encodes CAISDTGQGPNQPQHF.